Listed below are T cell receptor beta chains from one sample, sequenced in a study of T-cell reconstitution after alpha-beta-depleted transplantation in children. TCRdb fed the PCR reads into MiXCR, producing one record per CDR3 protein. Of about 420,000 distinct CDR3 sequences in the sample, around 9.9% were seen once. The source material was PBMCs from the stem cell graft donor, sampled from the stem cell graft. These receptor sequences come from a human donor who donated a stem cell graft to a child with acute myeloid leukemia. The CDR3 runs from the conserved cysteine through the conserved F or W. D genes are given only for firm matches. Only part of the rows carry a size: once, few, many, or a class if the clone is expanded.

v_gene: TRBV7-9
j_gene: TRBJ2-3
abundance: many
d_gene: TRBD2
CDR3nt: TGTGCCAGCACCGGGACTAGCGGGAGCAAGGGCACAGATACGCAGTATTTT
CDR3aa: CASTGTSGSKGTDTQYF

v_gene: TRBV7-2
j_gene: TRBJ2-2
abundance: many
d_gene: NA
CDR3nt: TGTGCCAGCAGCTCGGGACTACAGGGCGGGGAGCTGTTTTTT
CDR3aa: CASSSGLQGGELFF

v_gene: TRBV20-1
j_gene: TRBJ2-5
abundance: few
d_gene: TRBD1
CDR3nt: TGCAGTGCTAGAGATTTGGGTGGGACAGGGGACCAAGAGACCCAGTACTTC
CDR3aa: CSARDLGGTGDQETQYF

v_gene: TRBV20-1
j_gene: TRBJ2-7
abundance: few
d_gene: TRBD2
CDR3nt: TGCAGTGCTAGGCGGGGGGCCACCTACGAGCAGTACTTC
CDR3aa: CSARRGATYEQYF

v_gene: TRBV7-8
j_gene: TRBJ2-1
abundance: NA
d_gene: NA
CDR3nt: TGTGCCAGCAGCTTAGGGAGGGGACATGAGCAGTTCTTC
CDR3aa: CASSLGRGHEQFF

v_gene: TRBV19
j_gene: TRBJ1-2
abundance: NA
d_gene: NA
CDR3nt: TGTGCCACTGGACAGCCACCTTATGGCTACACCTTC
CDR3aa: CATGQPPYGYTF

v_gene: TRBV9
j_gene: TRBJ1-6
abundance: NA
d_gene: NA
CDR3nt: TGTGCCAGCAGCAACGGCGGGCTGGGATCACCCCTCCACTTT
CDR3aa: CASSNGGLGSPLHF

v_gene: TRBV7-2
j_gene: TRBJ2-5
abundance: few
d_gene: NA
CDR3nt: TGTGCCAGCACCAGCGATGGGGTGAGCTGGGAGACCCAGTACTTC
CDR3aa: CASTSDGVSWETQYF

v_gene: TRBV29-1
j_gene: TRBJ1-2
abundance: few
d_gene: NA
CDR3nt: TGCAGCGTTCGTCCAGCCAGCCCGGGCTACACCTTC
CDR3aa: CSVRPASPGYTF

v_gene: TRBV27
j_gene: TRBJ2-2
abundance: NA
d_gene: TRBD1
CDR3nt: TGTGCCAGCAGTTGGACAGGGGCCACCGGGGAGCTGTTTTTT
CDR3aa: CASSWTGATGELFF

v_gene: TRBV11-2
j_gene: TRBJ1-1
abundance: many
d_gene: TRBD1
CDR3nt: TGTGCCAGCAGCTTAGTGGGAGCAGGGGGCGTCACTGAAGCTTTCTTT
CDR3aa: CASSLVGAGGVTEAFF

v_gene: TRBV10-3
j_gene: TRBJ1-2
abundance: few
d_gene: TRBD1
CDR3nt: TGTGCCATAAGCTTAGGACAGGACTATGGCTACACCTTC
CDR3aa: CAISLGQDYGYTF

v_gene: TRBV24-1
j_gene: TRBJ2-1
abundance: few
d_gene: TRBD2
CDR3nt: TGTGCCACCAGTGCTAGCGGGCCGGTGGGCAATGAGCAGTTCTTC
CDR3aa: CATSASGPVGNEQFF

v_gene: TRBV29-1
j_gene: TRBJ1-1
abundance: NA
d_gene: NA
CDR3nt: TGCAGCGCCGGTGACAGCATGAACACTGAAGCTTTCTTT
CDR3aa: CSAGDSMNTEAFF

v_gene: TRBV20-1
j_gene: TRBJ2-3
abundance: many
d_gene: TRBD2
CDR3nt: TGCAGTGCCCCTGCGGGAGTTAGTACAGATACGCAGTATTTT
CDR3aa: CSAPAGVSTDTQYF

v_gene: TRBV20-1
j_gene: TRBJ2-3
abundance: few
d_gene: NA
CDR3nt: TGCAGTGCTAGGGACACGTCAGATACGCAGTATTTT
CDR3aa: CSARDTSDTQYF

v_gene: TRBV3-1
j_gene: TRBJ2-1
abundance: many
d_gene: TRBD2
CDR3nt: TGTGCCAGCAGCCCTGGGCTAGCGGGAAACCACAATGAGCAGTTCTTC
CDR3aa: CASSPGLAGNHNEQFF

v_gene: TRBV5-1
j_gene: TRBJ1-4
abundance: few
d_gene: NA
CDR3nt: TGCGCCAGCAGCTTTATCGCTAATGAAAAACTGTTTTTT
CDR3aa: CASSFIANEKLFF

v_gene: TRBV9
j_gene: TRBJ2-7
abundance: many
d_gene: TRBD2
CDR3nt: TGTGCCAGCAGCGCCGGCACTAGCGGCTCCTACGAGCAGTACTTC
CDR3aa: CASSAGTSGSYEQYF

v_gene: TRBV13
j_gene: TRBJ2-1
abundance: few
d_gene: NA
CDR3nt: TGTGCCAGCAGCTTAACCGGGACTTACAATGAGCAGTTCTTC
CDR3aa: CASSLTGTYNEQFF